Listed below are T cell receptor beta chains from one sample, sequenced in a study of identical twins. MiXCR, run by TCRdb on the 5' RACE reads, gives a single entry per CDR3 protein. The top ten clones hold about 1.5% of a sample with about 810,000 distinct CDR3 sequences, 9% to 15% of them seen once. These data also featured in a second study, about yellow fever vaccine responses in identical twins.

Sample: PBMCs. Source of these receptors: a woman between 18 and 30 years old in good health. Both conserved end residues are part of each CDR3. A D gene is named only where the DNA matches it firmly. Some rows have no size entry. The others give once, few or many, or a class for an expanded clone.

>TRBV7-9|TRBJ2-1|few|-
CASSFPGWGNEQFF
TGTGCCAGCAGCTTCCCGGGATGGGGCAATGAGCAGTTCTTC
>TRBV6-2/TRBV6-3|TRBJ2-7|-|TRBD2
CASSYLAGSSYEQYF
TGTGCCAGCAGTTACCTAGCGGGAAGCTCCTACGAGCAGTACTTC
>TRBV14|TRBJ1-6|few|-
CASTGASYNSPLHF
TGTGCCAGCACCGGGGCGTCCTATAATTCACCCCTCCACTTT
>TRBV20-1|TRBJ2-5|-|TRBD2
CSASGGAGETQYF
TGCAGCGCAAGCGGGGGGGCCGGAGAGACCCAGTACTTC
>TRBV24-1|TRBJ2-3|few|-
CATSAPVTTDTQYF
TGTGCCACCAGTGCCCCAGTTACCACAGATACGCAGTATTTT
>TRBV5-1|TRBJ1-4|-|-
CASSVGHSTNEKLFF
TGCGCCAGCAGCGTAGGACATTCAACTAATGAAAAACTGTTTTTT
>TRBV20-1|TRBJ1-1|many|-
CSVRQRNTEAFF
TGCAGTGTTAGGCAAAGAAACACTGAAGCTTTCTTT
>TRBV12-3/TRBV12-4|TRBJ2-1|-|-
CASSFVKRDEQFF
TGTGCCAGCAGTTTCGTGAAGAGGGATGAGCAGTTCTTC
>TRBV18|TRBJ2-3|-|-
CASSPRGLSTDTQYF
TGTGCCAGCTCACCACGGGGTCTGAGCACAGATACGCAGTATTTT
>TRBV29-1|TRBJ1-1|many|-
CSVRTSWNTEAFF
TGCAGCGTTAGGACATCCTGGAACACTGAAGCTTTCTTT
>TRBV28|TRBJ2-1|many|TRBD2
CASSFPRLAGGQNEQFF
TGTGCCAGCAGTTTCCCCCGACTAGCGGGAGGGCAAAATGAGCAGTTCTTC
>TRBV3-1|TRBJ2-7|-|-
CASSQGTVISYEQYF
TGTGCCAGCAGCCAAGGGACAGTCATATCCTACGAGCAGTACTTC
>TRBV7-8|TRBJ2-5|few|-
CASSLAVRDQETQYF
TGTGCCAGCAGCTTAGCGGTCAGAGACCAAGAGACCCAGTACTTC
>TRBV29-1|TRBJ2-7|many|TRBD2
CSVAAGGVYEQYF
TGCAGCGTTGCGGCGGGAGGAGTCTACGAGCAGTACTTC
>TRBV25-1|TRBJ2-5|-|TRBD1
CASSESRDSPAGETQYF
TGTGCCAGCAGTGAGTCCCGGGACAGCCCGGCCGGAGAGACCCAGTACTTC
>TRBV7-6|TRBJ2-1|-|TRBD2
CASSPFRSGGAGEQFF
TGTGCCAGCAGCCCCTTTAGGAGCGGGGGGGCCGGTGAGCAGTTCTTC
>TRBV5-1|TRBJ1-5|many|-
CASSLEGDKPQHF
TGCGCCAGCAGCTTGGAGGGGGATAAGCCCCAGCATTTT
>TRBV29-1|TRBJ2-1|-|TRBD1
CSVEFGQGLGVNEQFF
TGCAGCGTTGAATTCGGACAGGGGTTGGGTGTCAATGAGCAGTTCTTC
>TRBV4-1|TRBJ2-4|few|TRBD1
CASSHQGQGTVKNIQYF
TGCGCCAGCAGCCACCAGGGACAGGGCACGGTCAAAAACATTCAGTACTTC
>TRBV20-1|TRBJ1-1|few|-
CSLQGTTEAFF
TGCAGTCTACAGGGTACCACTGAAGCTTTCTTT
>TRBV5-1|TRBJ2-5|few|-
CASSPGPQSDETQYF
TGCGCCAGCAGCCCGGGCCCACAGAGCGACGAGACCCAGTACTTC
>TRBV3-1|TRBJ2-1|few|-
CASSQGALLSDGEQFF
TGTGCCAGCAGCCAAGGCGCATTACTAAGCGACGGTGAGCAGTTCTTC
>TRBV3-1|TRBJ2-3|-|-
CASSRTSPGTDTQYF
TGTGCCAGCAGCCGAACTAGCCCGGGCACAGATACGCAGTATTTT
>TRBV4-1|TRBJ2-3|many|-
CASSPTAASRGTDTQYF
TGCGCCAGCAGCCCGACGGCGGCTAGCAGGGGCACAGATACGCAGTATTTT
>TRBV7-2|TRBJ2-3|-|-
CASSFNTQYF
TGTGCCAGCAGCTTTAATACGCAGTATTTT
>TRBV5-5|TRBJ1-6|-|-
CASSLQKGLSPLHF
TGTGCCAGCAGCTTGCAGAAGGGGCTTTCACCCCTCCACTTT
>TRBV7-2|TRBJ2-5|-|-
CASSSRVGGTETQYF
TGTGCCAGCAGCTCCAGGGTCGGTGGAACCGAGACCCAGTACTTC
>TRBV7-6|TRBJ2-1|few|TRBD2
CASGASGGSYNEQFF
TGTGCCAGCGGGGCTAGCGGGGGCTCCTACAATGAGCAGTTCTTC
>TRBV20-1|TRBJ1-2|-|-
CSAWEVNYGYTF
TGCAGTGCCTGGGAGGTGAACTATGGCTACACCTTC
>TRBV5-1|TRBJ2-1|-|-
CASSTGPGAYNEQFF
TGCGCCAGCAGCACCGGGCCCGGGGCTTACAATGAGCAGTTCTTC
>TRBV7-6|TRBJ1-6|-|-
CASSRDFDNSPLHF
TGTGCCAGCAGCCGGGACTTCGATAATTCACCCCTCCACTTT
>TRBV2|TRBJ2-1|-|-
CASSEDEMHEQFF
TGTGCCAGCAGTGAAGATGAAATGCATGAGCAGTTCTTC
>TRBV12-3/TRBV12-4|TRBJ2-7|once|TRBD2
CASSLGAEREGQYEQYF
TGTGCCAGCAGTTTGGGGGCTGAGCGGGAGGGCCAGTACGAGCAGTACTTC
>TRBV20-1|TRBJ2-3|few|-
CSARWKDFVTDTQYF
TGCAGTGCTAGATGGAAGGACTTCGTCACAGATACGCAGTATTTT
>TRBV12-3/TRBV12-4|TRBJ2-3|many|TRBD2
CASRLAGGGTDTQYF
TGTGCCAGCAGGCTAGCGGGAGGAGGCACAGATACGCAGTATTTT
>TRBV11-2|TRBJ2-3|-|-
CASSLVDYRTDTQYF
TGTGCCAGCAGCTTAGTTGATTACCGCACAGATACGCAGTATTTT
>TRBV27|TRBJ2-7|few|TRBD2
CASRPGTSGRVGEQYF
TGTGCCAGCAGACCCGGGACTAGCGGGAGGGTTGGCGAGCAGTACTTC
>TRBV29-1|TRBJ1-1|-|-
CSVARGGSTEAFF
TGCAGCGTTGCCAGGGGAGGTAGTACTGAAGCTTTCTTT
>TRBV5-1|TRBJ2-1|few|TRBD1
CASSLASQGVNEQFF
TGCGCCAGCAGCTTGGCCAGCCAGGGGGTAAATGAGCAGTTCTTC
>TRBV3-1|TRBJ2-1|-|TRBD2
CASSHVPSGGLYNEQFF
TGTGCCAGCAGCCATGTCCCCAGCGGGGGGCTTTACAATGAGCAGTTCTTC
>TRBV6-1|TRBJ2-5|few|TRBD2
CASSKGLAPQETQYF
TGTGCCAGCAGTAAGGGACTAGCTCCCCAAGAGACCCAGTACTTC
>TRBV29-1|TRBJ1-2|few|TRBD1
CSAKGQGLSGGYTF
TGCAGCGCTAAGGGACAGGGCCTTTCTGGTGGCTACACCTTC
>TRBV4-1|TRBJ1-1|few|-
CASSQVLGGGAFF
TGCGCCAGCAGCCAAGTTTTAGGGGGAGGGGCTTTCTTT
>TRBV20-1|TRBJ2-6|few|-
CSAQAHSGANVLTF
TGCAGTGCCCAGGCTCACTCTGGGGCCAACGTCCTGACTTTC
>TRBV20-1|TRBJ1-1|few|-
CSAYSPGISEAFF
TGCAGTGCCTATAGTCCAGGGATCTCTGAAGCTTTCTTT
>TRBV2|TRBJ2-3|-|-
CASSDLTGSDTQYF
TGTGCCAGCAGTGACCTGACAGGATCAGATACGCAGTATTTT
>TRBV20-1|TRBJ2-4|-|-
CSAQGAKNIQYF
TGCAGTGCCCAGGGGGCCAAAAACATTCAGTACTTC
>TRBV20-1|TRBJ1-6|few|-
CSARISDNSPLHF
TGCAGTGCCCGCATCAGTGATAATTCACCCCTCCACTTT
>TRBV3-1|TRBJ1-6|many|-
CASSQDFVARNSPLHF
TGTGCCAGCAGCCAAGACTTCGTGGCCCGCAATTCACCCCTCCACTTT
>TRBV5-5|TRBJ2-5|many|-
CASRRSGEETQYF
TGTGCCAGCAGACGGTCAGGGGAAGAGACCCAGTACTTC
>TRBV20-1|TRBJ2-5|many|-
CSARHNNQETQYF
TGCAGTGCTAGACACAATAACCAAGAGACCCAGTACTTC
>TRBV5-1|TRBJ1-5|many|-
CASSLDGASNQPQHF
TGCGCCAGCAGCTTGGATGGGGCTAGCAATCAGCCCCAGCATTTT
>TRBV6-4|TRBJ2-7|-|-
CARAPGTSYEQYF
TGTGCCAGAGCCCCAGGGACCTCCTACGAGCAGTACTTC
>TRBV2|TRBJ2-4|-|TRBD1
CASSEFVIGQGNKNIQYF
TGTGCCAGCAGTGAATTTGTCATAGGACAGGGGAACAAAAACATTCAGTACTTC
>TRBV3-1|TRBJ2-7|few|-
CASRKASGYEQYF
TGTGCCAGTCGGAAGGCTTCAGGCTACGAGCAGTACTTC